This T cell receptor (beta chain) is drawn from a study of identical twins. V shed 2 bases, J shed 10 bases, and the junction held 8 bases outside the gene matches. Germline V gives CDR1 SGHRS, CDR2 YFSETQ. CDR3 size: 15 residues. This clonotype was observed a handful of times. TCRdb processed the 5' RACE reads anew with MiXCR; each CDR3 protein has one entry. The sample holds around 480,000 distinct CDR3 sequences, 11% to 15% seen once. A further study also used this sample, focusing on yellow fever vaccine responses in identical twins.

The sequencing sample was made of CD4+ T cells sorted from blood. The chain links TRBV5-1 to TRBJ2-1; 11 bases match TRBD2. The receptor comes from a woman aged 18-29 years in good health. CDR3 loop: CASSFPTSGSVEQFF. CDR3 DNA: TGCGCCAGCAGCTTCCCCACTAGCGGGAGCGTGGAGCAGTTCTTC.